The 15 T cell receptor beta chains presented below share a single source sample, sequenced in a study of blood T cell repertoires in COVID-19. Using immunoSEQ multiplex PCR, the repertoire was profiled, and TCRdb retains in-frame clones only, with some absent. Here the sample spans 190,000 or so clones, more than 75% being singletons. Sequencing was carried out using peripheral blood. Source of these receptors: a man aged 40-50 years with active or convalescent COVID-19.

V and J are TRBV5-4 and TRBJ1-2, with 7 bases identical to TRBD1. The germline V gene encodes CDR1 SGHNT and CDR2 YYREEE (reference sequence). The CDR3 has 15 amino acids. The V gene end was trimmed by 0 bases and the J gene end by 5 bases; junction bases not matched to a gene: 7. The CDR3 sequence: CASSLEAGGKYGYTF. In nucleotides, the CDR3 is TGTGCCAGCAGCTTGGAGGCAGGGGGGAAATATGGCTACACCTTC.

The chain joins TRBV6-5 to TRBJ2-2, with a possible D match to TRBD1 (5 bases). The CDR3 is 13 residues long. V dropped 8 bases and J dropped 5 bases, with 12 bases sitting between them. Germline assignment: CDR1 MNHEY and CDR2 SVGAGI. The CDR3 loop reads CASSGPGTGELFF. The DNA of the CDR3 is TGTGCCAGCTCGGGCCCAGGGACCGGGGAGCTGTTTTTT.

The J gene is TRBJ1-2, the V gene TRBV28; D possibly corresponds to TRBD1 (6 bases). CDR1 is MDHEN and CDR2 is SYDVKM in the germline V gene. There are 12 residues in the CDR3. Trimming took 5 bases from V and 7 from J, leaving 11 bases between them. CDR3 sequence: CASSPGVGGYTF. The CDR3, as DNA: TGTGCCAGCAGTCCAGGGGTGGGTGGCTACACCTTC.

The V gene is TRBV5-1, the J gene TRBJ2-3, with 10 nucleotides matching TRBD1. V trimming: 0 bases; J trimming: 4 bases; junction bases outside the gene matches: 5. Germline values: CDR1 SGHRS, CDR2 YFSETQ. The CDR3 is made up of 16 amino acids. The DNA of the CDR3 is TGCGCCAGCAGCTTGGAAGGGACAGGGGCGGCAGATACGCAGTATTTT. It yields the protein CASSLEGTGAADTQYF.

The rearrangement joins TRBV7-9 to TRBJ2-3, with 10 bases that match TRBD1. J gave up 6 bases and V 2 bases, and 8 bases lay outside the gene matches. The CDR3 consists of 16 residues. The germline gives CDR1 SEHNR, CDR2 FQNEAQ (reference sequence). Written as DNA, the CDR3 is TGTGCCAGCAGCTTACGCCCCGGGACAGGGGCGGATACGCAGTATTTT. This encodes CASSLRPGTGADTQYF.

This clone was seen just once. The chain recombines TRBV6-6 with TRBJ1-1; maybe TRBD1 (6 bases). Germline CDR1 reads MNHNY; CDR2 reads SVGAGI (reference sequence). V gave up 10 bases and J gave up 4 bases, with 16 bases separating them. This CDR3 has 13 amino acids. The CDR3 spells CAMSGGRSTEAFF. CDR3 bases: TGTGCCATGTCCGGGGGGCGTAGCACTGAAGCTTTCTTT.

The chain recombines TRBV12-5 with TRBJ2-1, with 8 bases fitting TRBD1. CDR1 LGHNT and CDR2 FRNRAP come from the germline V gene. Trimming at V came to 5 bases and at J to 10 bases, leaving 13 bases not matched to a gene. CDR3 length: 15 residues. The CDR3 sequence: CASGGRGPHTPEQFF. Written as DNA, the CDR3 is TGTGCTAGTGGTGGCAGGGGGCCACACACGCCAGAGCAGTTCTTC.

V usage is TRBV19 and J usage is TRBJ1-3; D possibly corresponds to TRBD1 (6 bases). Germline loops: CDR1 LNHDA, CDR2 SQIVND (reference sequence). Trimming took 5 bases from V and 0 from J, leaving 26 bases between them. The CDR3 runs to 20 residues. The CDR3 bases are TGTGCCAGTAGTCTAACGGGCAGGGGCGCATCATCCCACTCTGGAAACACCATATATTTT. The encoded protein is CASSLTGRGASSHSGNTIYF.

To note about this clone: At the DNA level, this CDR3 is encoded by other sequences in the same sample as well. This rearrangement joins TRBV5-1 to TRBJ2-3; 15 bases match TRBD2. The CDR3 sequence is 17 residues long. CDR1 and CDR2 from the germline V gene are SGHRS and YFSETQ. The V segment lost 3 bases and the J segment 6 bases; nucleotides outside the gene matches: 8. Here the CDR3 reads CASSSRTSGGAVDTQYF. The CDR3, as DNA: TGCGCCAGCAGCTCCCGGACTAGCGGGGGGGCGGTGGATACGCAGTATTTT.

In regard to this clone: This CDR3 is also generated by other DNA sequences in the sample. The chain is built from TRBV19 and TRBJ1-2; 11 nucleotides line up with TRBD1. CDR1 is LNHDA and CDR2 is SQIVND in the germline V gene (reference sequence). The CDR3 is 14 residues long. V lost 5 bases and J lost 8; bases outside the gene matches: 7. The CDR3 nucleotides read TGTGCCAGTAGTCCCGGACAGGGGGCAAGGGGCTACACCTTC. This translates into CASSPGQGARGYTF.

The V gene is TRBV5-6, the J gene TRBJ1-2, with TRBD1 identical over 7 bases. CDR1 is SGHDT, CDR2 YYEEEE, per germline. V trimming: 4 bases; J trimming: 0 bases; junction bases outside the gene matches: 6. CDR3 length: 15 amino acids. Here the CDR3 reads CASSVPGQPNYGYTF. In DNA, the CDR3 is TGTGCCAGCAGCGTACCGGGACAGCCTAACTATGGCTACACCTTC.

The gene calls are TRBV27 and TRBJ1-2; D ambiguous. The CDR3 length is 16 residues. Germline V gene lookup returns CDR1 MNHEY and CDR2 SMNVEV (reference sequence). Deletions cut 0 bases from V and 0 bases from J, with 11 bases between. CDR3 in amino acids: CASSLSKNRANYGYTF. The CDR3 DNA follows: TGTGCCAGCAGTTTATCGAAAAACAGAGCTAACTATGGCTACACCTTC.

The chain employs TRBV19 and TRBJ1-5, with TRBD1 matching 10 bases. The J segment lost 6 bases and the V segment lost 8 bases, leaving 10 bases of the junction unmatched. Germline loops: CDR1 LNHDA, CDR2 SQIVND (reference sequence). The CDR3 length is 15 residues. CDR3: CASEEGTGVSQPQHF. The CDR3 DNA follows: TGTGCCAGTGAAGAGGGGACAGGGGTCAGTCAGCCCCAGCATTTT.

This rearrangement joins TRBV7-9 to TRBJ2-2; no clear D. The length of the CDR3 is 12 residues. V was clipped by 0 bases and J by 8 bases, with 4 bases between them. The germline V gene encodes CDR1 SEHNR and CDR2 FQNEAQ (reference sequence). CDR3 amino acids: CASSLAEGELFF. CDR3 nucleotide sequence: TGTGCCAGCAGCTTAGCGGAGGGGGAGCTGTTTTTT.

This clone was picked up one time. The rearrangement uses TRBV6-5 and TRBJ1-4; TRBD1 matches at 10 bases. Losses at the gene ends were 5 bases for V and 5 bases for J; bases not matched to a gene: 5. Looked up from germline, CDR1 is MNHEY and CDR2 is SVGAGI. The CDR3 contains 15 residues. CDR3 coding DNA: TGTGCCAGCAGTCGACTGGGACAGGGGAATGAAAAACTGTTTTTT. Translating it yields CASSRLGQGNEKLFF.